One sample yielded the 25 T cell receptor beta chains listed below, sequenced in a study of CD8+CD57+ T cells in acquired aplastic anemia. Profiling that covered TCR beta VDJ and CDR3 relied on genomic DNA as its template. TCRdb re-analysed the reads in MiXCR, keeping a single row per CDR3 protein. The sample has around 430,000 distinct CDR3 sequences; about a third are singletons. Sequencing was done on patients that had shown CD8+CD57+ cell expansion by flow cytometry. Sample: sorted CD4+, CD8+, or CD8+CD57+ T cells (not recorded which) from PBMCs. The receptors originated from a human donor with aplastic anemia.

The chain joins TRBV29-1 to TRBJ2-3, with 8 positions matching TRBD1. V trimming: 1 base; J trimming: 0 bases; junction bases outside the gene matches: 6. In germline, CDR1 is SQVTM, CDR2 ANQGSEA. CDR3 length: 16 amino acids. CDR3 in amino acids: CSVEVGRGLSTDTQYF. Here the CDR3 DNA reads TGCAGCGTTGAAGTTGGCAGGGGGCTTAGCACAGATACGCAGTATTTT.

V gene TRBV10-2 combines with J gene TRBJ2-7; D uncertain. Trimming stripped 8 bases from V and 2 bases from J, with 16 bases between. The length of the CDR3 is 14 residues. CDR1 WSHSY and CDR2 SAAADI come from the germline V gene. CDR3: CASGLQPSTYEQYF. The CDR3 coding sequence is TGCGCCAGCGGGTTACAACCTTCAACCTACGAGCAGTACTTC.

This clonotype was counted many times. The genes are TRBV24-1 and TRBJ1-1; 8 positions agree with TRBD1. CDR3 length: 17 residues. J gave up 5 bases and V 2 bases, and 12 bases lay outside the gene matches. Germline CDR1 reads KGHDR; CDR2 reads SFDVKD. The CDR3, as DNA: TGTGCCACCAGTGATTCGGACAGGGATGAACAGGAGACTGAAGCTTTCTTT. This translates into CATSDSDRDEQETEAFF.

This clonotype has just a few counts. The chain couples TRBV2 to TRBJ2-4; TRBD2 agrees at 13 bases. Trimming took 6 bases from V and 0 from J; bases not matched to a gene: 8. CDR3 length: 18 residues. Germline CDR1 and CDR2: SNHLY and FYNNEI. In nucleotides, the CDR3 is TGTGCCAGCAGAAACAGGACTAGCGGGGGCCTAGCCAAAAACATTCAGTACTTC. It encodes CASRNRTSGGLAKNIQYF.

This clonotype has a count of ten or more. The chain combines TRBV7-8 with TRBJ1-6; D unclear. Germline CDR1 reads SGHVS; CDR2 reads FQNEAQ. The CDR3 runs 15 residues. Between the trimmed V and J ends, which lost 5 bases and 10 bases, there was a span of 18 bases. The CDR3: CASSLMEDPSSPLHF. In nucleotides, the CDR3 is TGTGCCAGCAGCCTTATGGAGGATCCATCATCACCCCTCCACTTT. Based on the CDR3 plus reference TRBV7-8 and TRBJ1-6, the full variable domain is GAGVSQSPRYKVAKRGQDVALRCDPISGHVSLFWYQQALGQGPEFLTYFQNEAQLDKSGLPSDRFFAERPEGSVSTLKIQRTQQEDSAVYLCASSLMEDPSSPLHFGNGTRLTVT.

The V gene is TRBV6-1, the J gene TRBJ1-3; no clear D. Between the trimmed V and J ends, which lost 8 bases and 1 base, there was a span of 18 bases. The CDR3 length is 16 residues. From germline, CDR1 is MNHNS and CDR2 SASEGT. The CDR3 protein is CASQLARAGSGNTIYF. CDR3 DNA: TGTGCCAGCCAATTGGCACGTGCTGGATCTGGAAACACCATATATTTT.

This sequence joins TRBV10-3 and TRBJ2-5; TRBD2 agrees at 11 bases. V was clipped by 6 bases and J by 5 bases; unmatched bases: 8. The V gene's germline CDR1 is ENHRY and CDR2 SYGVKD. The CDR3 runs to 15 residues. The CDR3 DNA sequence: TGTGCCATCAGGTCCTCCGGGACTAGCGGTGAGACCCAGTACTTC. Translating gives CAIRSSGTSGETQYF.

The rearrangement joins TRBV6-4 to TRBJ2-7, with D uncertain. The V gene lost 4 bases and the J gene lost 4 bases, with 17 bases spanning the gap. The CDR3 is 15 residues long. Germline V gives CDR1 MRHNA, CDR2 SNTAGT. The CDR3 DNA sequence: TGTGCCAGCAGTGCTAGTTTCCGGGCCGCGTACGAGCAGTACTTC. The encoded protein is CASSASFRAAYEQYF.

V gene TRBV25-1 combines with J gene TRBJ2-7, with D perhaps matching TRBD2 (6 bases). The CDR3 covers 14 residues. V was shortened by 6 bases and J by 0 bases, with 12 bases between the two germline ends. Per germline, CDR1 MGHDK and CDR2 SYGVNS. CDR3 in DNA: TGTGCCAGCAGCCCAGGGACTCGCTCCTACGAGCAGTACTTC. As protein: CASSPGTRSYEQYF.

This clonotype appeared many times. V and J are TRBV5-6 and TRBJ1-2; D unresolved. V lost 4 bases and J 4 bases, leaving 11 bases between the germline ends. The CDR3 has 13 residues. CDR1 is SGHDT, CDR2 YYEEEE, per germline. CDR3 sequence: CASSPRRAYGYTF. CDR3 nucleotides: TGTGCCAGCAGCCCGAGGAGGGCCTATGGCTACACCTTC.

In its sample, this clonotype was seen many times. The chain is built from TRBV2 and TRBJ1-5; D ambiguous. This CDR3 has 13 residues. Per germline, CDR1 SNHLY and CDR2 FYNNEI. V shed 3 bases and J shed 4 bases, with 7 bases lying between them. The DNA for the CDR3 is TGTGCCAGCAGTGACAGAGAAAATCAGCCCCAGCATTTT. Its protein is CASSDRENQPQHF.

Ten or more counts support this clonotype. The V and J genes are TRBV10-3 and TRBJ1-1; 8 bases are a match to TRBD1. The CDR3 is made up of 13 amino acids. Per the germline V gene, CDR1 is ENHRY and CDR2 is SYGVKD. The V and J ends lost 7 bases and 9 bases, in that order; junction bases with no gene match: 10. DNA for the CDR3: TGTGCCATCACCCAGACAGGGGCCGGAAAAGCTTTCTTT. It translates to CAITQTGAGKAFF.

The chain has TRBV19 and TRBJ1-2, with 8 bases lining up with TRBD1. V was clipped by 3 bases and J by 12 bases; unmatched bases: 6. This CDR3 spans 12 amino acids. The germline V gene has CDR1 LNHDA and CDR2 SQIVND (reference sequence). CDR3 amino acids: CASSIETGGHTF. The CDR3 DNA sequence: TGTGCCAGTAGTATTGAAACAGGGGGACACACCTTC.

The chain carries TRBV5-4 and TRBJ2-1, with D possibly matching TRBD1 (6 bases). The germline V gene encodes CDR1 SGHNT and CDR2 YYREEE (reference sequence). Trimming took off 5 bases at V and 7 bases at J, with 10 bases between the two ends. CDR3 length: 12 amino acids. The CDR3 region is CASRRTGNEQFF. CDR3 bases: TGTGCCAGCAGACGAACAGGGAATGAGCAGTTCTTC.

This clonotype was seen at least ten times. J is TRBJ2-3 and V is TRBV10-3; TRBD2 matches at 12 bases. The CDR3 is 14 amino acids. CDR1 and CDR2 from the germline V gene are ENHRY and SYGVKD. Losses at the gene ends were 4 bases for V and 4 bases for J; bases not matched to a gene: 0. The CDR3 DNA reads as TGTGCCATCAGTGGGACTAGCGGGGCAGATACGCAGTATTTT. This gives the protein CAISGTSGADTQYF.

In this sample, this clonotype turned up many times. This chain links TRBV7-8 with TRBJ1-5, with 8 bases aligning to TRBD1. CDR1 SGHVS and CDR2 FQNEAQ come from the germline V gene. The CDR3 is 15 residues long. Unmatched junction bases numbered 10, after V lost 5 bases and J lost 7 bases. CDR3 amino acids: CASSPRQGNGQPQHF. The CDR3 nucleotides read TGTGCCAGCAGCCCAAGACAGGGGAACGGGCAGCCCCAGCATTTT.

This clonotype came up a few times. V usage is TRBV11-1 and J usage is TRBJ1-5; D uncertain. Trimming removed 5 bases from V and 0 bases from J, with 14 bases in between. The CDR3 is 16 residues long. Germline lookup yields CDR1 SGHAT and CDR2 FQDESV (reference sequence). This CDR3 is CASSDLPGSSNQPQHF. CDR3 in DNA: TGTGCCAGCAGCGATCTACCCGGGAGTAGCAATCAGCCCCAGCATTTT.

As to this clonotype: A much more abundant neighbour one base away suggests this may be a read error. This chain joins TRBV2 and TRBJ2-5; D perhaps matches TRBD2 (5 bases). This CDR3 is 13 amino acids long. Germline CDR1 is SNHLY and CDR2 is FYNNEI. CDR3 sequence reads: CASNSRDQGTQYF. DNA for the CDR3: TGTGCCAGCAATTCCCGGGATCAAGGGACCCAGTACTTC. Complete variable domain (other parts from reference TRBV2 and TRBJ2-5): EPEVTQTPSHQVTQMGQEVILRCVPISNHLYFYWYRQILGQKVEFLVSFYNNEISEKSEIFDDQFSVERPDGSNFTLKIRSTKLEDSAMYFCASNSRDQGTQYFGPGTRLLVL.

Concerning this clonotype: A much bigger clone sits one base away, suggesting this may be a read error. CDR3 protein: CASSSTDTDTQYF. In DNA form, the CDR3 reads TGTGCCAGCAGTTCCACCGACACAGATACGCAGTATTTT. The chain recombines TRBV7-9 with TRBJ2-3; no firm D call. Trimming removed 6 bases from V and 2 bases from J, with 9 bases in between. CDR1 and CDR2 from the germline V gene are SEHNR and FQNEAQ (reference sequence). CDR3 length equals 13 residues. Full variable domain (rest looked up from reference TRBV7-9 and TRBJ2-3): DTGVSQNPRHKITKRGQNVTFRCDPISEHNRLYWYRQTLGQGPEFLTYFQNEAQLEKSRLLSDRFSAERPKGSFSTLEIQRTEQGDSAMYLCASSSTDTDTQYFGPGTRLTVL.

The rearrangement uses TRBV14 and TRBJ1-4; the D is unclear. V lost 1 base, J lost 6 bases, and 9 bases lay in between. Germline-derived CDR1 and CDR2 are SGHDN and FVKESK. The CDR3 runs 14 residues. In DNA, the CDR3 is TGTGCCAGCAGCCAAGGAACAGAAGATGAAAAACTGTTTTTT. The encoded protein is CASSQGTEDEKLFF.

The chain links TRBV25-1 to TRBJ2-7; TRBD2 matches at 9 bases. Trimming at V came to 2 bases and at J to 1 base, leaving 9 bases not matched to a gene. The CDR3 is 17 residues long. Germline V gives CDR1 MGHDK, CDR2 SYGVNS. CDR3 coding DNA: TGTGCCAGCAGTGAAGGGCTAGCGGGGCTCGGATCCTACGAGCAGTACTTC. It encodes CASSEGLAGLGSYEQYF.

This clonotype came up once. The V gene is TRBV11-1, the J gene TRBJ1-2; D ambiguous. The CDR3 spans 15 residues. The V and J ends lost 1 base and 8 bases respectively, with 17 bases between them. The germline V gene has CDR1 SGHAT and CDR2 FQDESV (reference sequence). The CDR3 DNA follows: TGTGCCAGCAGCTTAGGACTTATCCTATCGGGCGGCTACACCTTC. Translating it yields CASSLGLILSGGYTF.

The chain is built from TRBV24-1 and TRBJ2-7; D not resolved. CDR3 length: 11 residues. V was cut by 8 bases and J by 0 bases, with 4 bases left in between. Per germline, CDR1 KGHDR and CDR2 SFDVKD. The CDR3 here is CATILSYEQYF. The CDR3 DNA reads TGTGCCACCATCCTCTCCTACGAGCAGTACTTC.

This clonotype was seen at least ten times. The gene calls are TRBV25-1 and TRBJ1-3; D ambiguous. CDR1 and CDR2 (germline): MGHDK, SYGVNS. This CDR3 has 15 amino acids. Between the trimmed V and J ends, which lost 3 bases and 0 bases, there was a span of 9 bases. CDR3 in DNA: TGTGCCAGCAGTGATTACAGTAACTCTGGAAACACCATATATTTT. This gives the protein CASSDYSNSGNTIYF.

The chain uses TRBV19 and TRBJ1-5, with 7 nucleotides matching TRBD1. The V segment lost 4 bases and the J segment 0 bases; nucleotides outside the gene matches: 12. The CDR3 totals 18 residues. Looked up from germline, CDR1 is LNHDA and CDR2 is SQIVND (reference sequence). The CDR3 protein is CASSTQTRGRFSNQPQHF. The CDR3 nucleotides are TGTGCCAGTAGTACCCAAACCAGGGGGAGGTTTAGCAATCAGCCCCAGCATTTT.